The TCR beta chain described here comes from a study of early T cells in non-severe SARS-CoV-2 infection. The study, taken as a whole, reports: Reliance on VDJdb matching favored anti-spike CD8 responses; private and CD4 specificities were missed.

The ends lost 3 bases at V and 6 bases at J; junction bases unmatched: 6. Germline V CDR1 and CDR2: SGDLS, YYNGEE. This CDR3 is 14 amino acids long. TCRdb re-derived calls from the 5' RACE reads in MiXCR, one entry per CDR3 protein. The sample holds roughly 33,000 distinct CDR3 sequences; 4.5% to 6% are singletons and the top ten take 5% to 6.5%. This clonotype was picked up many times. Its specificity is unknown. The chain links TRBV9 to TRBJ1-2, with TRBD1 identical over 9 bases. The source material was whole blood. The sequence was collected from an adult who was a healthcare worker with PCR-confirmed SARS-CoV-2 infection or an uninfected control (not recorded which). The CDR3 DNA is TGTGCCAGCAGCGCCGACAGGGGGGTGGATGGCTACACCTTC. Amino acid sequence: CASSADRGVDGYTF.